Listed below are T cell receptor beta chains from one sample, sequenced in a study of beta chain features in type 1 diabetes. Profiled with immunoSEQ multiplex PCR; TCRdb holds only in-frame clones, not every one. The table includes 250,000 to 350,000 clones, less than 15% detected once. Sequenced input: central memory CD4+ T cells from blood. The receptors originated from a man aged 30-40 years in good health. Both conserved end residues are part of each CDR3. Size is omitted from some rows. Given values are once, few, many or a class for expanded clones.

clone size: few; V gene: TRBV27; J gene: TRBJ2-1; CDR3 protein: CASGSELYNEQFF
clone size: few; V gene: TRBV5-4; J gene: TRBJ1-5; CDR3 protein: CARAGPTNQPQHF
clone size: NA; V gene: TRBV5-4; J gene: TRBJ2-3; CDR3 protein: CASSWDPSTDTQYF
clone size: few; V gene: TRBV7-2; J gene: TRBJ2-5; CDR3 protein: CASSLGLTGTQYF
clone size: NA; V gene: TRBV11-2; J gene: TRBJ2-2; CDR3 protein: CASSLVVGNTGELFF
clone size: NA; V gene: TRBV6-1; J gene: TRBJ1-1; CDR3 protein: CASSEDNMNTEAFF
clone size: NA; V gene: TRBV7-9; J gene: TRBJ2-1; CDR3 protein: CASGTGDYNEQFF
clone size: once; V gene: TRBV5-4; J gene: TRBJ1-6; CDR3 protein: CASSSRGRVVANSPLHF
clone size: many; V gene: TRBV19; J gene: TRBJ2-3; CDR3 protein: CASSRWDTQYF
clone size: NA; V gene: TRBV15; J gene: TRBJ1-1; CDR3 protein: CATSRAKGTEAFF
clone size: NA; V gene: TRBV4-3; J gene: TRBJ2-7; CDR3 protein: CASSQAPRGEQYF
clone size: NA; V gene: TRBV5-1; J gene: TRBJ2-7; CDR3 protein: CASSLEDRAGGEQYF
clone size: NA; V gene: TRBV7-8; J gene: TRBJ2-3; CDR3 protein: CASTRSSVGGVDTQYF
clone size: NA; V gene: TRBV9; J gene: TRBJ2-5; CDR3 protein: CASSVTSGRSQETQYF
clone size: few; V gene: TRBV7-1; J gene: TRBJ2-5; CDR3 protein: CASSPGPSQYF
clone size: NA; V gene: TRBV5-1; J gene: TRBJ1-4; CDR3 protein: CASSLLDRTHEKLFF
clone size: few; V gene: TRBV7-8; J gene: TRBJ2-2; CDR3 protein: CASSHGTTVTGELFF
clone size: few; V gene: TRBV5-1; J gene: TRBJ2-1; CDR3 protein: CASSLRQGANEQFF
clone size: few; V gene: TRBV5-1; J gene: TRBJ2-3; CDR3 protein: CASSISGREDTQYF
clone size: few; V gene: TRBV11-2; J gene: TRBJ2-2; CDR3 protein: CASSFDQGELFF
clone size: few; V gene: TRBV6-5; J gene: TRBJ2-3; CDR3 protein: CASSYQRLAEDTQYF
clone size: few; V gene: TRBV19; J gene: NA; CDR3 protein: CASSMDHEQYF
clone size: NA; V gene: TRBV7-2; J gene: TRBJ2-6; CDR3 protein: CASSWGIGTASSGANVLTF
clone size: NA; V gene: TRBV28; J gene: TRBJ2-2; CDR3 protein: CASTTGTINTGELFF
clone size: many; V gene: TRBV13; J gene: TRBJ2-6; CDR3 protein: CASSSLSGANVLTF
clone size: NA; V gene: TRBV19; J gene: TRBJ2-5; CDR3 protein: CASSKRLAGAETQYF
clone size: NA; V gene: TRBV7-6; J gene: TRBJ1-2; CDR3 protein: CASSLGRNYGYTF
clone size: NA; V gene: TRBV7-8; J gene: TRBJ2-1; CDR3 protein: CASSSAPKRRSYNEQFF
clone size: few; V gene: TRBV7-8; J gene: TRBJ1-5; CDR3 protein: CASSIAGLGLFVGNQPQHF
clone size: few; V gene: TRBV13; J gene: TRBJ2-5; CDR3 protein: CASSWWGGVAGGETQYF
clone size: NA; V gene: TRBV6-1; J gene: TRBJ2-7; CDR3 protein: CASSEFGGNVFEQYF
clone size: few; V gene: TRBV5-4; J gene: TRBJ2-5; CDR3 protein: CASSLETTGAETQYF
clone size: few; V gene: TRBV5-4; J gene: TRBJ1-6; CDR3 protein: CASSLDQGRSSPLHF
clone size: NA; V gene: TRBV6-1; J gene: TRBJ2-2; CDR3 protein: CASNWEANTGELFF
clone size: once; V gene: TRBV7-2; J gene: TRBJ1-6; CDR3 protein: CASSPRGPSYNSPLHF
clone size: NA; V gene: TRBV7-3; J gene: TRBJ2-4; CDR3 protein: CASSPQAGTKRYF
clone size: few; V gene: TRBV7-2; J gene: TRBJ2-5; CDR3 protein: CASSLGVETQYF
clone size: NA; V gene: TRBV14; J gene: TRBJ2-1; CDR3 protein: CASSQEQGVSNNEQFF
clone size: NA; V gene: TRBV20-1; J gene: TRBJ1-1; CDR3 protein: CSAHLNTEAFF
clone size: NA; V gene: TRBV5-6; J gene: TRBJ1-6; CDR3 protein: CASSLLGQGDSPLHF
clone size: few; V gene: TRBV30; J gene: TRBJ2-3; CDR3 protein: CAWSVVGALPSTDTQYF
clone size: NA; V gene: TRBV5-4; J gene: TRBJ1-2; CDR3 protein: CASSSGDRILIENGYTF
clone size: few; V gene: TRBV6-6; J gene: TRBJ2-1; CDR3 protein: CASQGTSGGAEQFF